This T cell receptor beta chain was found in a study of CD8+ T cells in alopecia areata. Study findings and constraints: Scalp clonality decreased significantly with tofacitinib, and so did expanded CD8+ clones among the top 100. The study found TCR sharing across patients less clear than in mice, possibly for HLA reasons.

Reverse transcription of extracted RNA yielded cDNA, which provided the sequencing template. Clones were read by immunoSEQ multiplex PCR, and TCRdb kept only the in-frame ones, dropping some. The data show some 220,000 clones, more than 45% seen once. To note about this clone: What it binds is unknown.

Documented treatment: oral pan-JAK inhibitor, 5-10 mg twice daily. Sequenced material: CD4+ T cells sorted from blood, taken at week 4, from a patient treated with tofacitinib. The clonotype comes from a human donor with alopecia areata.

CDR3 loop: CASSNGQAKGYTF. The CDR3 coding sequence is TGTGCCAGCAGCAACGGACAGGCCAAGGGCTACACCTTC. The V gene is TRBV6-5, the J gene TRBJ1-2; 7 bases agree with TRBD1. The CDR3 consists of 13 residues. The trim removed 6 bases at V and 8 bases at J, leaving 9 bases unmatched. Looked up from germline, CDR1 is MNHEY and CDR2 is SVGAGI.